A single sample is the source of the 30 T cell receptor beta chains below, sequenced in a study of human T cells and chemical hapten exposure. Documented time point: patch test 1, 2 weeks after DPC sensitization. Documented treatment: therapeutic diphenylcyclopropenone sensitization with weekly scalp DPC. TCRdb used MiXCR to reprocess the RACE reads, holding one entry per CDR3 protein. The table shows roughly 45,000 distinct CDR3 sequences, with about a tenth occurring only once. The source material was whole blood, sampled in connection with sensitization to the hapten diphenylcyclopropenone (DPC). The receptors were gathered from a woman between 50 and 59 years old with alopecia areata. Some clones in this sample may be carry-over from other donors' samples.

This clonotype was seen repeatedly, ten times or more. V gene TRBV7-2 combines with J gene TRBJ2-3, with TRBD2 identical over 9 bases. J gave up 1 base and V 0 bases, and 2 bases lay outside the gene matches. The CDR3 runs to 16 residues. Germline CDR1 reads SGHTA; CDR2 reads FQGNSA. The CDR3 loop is CASSLAVAGGTDTQYF. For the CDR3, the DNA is TGTGCCAGCAGCTTAGCGGTAGCGGGAGGCACAGATACGCAGTATTTT.

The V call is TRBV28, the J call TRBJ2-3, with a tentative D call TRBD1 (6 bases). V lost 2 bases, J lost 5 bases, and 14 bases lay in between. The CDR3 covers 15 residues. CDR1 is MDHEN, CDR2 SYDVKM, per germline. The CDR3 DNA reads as TGTGCCAGCAGTTTACAGGACAGCCAGGTAGATACGCAGTATTTT. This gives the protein CASSLQDSQVDTQYF.

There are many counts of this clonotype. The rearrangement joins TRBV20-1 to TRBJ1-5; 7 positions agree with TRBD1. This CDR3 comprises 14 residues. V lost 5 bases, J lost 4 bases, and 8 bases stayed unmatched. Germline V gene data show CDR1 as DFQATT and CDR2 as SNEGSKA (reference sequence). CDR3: CSAATGVVNQPQHF. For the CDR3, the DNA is TGCAGTGCTGCCACAGGGGTTGTGAATCAGCCCCAGCATTTT.

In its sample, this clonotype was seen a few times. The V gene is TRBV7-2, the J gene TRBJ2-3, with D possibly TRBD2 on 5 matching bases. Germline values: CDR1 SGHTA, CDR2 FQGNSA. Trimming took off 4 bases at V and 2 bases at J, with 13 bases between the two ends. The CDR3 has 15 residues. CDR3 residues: CASSWSAANTDTQYF. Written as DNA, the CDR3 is TGTGCCAGCAGCTGGTCAGCGGCCAACACAGATACGCAGTATTTT.

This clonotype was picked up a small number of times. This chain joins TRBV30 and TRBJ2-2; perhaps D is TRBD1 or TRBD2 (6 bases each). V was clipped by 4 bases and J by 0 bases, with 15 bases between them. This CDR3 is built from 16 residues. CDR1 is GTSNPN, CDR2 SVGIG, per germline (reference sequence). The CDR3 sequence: CAWILSGASNTGELFF. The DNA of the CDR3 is TGTGCCTGGATCCTATCGGGGGCCTCGAACACCGGGGAGCTGTTTTTT.

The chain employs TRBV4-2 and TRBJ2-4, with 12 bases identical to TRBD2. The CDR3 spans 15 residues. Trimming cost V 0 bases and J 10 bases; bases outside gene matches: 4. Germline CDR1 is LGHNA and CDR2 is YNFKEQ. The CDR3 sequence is CASSQDRLAGAIQYF. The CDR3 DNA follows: TGTGCCAGCAGCCAAGATCGACTAGCGGGGGCGATTCAGTACTTC.

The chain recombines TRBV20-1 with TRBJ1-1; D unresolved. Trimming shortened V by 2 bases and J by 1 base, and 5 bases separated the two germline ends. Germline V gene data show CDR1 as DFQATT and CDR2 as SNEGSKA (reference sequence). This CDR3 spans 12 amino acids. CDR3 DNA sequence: TGCAGTGCTAGATCTACGAACACTGAAGCTTTCTTT. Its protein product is CSARSTNTEAFF.

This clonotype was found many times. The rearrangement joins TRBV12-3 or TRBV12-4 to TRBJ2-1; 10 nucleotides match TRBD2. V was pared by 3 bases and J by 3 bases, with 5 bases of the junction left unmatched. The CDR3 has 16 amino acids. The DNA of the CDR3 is TGTGCCAGCAGTTTCATTACTAGCGGGAACTACAATGAGCAGTTCTTC. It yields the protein CASSFITSGNYNEQFF.

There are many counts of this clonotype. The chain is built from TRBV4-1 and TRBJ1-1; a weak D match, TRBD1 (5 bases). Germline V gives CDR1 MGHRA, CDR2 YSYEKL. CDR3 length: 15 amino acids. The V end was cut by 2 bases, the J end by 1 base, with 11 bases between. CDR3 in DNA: TGCGCCAGCAGCCAAACCGGGGACCCGAACACTGAAGCTTTCTTT. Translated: CASSQTGDPNTEAFF.

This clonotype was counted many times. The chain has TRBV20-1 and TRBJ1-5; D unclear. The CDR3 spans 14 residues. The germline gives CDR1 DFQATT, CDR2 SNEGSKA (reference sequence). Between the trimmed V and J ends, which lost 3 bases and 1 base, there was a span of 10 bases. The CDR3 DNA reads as TGCAGTGCTAGTGGGGAAGGGAGCAATCAGCCCCAGCATTTT. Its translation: CSASGEGSNQPQHF.

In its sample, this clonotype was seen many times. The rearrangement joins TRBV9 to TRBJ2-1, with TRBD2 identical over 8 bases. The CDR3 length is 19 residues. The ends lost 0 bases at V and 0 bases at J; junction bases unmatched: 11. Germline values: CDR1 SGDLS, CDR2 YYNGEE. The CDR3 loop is CASSVEGLAGLSSYNEQFF. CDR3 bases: TGTGCCAGCAGCGTAGAGGGTCTAGCGGGCCTCAGCTCCTACAATGAGCAGTTCTTC.

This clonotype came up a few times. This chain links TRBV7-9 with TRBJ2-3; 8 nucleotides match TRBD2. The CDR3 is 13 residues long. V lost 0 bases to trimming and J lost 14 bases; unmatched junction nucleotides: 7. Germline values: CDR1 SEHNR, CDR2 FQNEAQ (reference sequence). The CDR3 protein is CASSLASGNQWYF. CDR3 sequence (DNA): TGTGCCAGCAGCTTAGCTAGCGGGAACCAGTGGTATTTT.

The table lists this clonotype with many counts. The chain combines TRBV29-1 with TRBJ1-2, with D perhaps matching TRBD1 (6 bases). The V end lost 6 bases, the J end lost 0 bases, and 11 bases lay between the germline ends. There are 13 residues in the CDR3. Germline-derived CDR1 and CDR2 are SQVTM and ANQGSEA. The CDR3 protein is CSVPTGPNYGYTF. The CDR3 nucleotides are TGCAGCGTCCCGACAGGTCCTAACTATGGCTACACCTTC.

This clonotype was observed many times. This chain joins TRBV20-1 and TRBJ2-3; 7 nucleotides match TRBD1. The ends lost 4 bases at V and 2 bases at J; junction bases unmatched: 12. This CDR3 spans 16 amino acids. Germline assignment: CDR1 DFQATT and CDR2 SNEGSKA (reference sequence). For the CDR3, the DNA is TGCAGTGCTATGTCTCCGCAGACAGGGTTCACAGATACGCAGTATTTT. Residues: CSAMSPQTGFTDTQYF.

The DNA for the CDR3 is TGTGCCAGCACCGCGCGAAGCGGGAGGACAGATACGCAGTATTTT. Translation: CASTARSGRTDTQYF. J is TRBJ2-3 and V is TRBV12-3 or TRBV12-4; 9 positions agree with TRBD2. CDR3 length: 15 residues. V gave up 7 bases and J gave up 3 bases; unmatched junction bases: 8.

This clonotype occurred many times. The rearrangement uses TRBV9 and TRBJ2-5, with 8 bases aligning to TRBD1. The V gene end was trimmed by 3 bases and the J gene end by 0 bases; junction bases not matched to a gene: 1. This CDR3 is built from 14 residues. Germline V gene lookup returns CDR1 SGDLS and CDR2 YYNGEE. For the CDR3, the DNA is TGTGCCAGCAGCGCAGGGGGCTACCAAGAGACCCAGTACTTC. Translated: CASSAGGYQETQYF.

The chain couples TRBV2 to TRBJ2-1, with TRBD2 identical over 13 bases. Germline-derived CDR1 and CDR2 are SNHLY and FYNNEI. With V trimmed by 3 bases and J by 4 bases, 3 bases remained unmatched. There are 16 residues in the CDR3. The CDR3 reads CASSDATSGRYNEQFF. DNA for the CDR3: TGTGCCAGCAGTGACGCGACTAGCGGGAGGTACAATGAGCAGTTCTTC.

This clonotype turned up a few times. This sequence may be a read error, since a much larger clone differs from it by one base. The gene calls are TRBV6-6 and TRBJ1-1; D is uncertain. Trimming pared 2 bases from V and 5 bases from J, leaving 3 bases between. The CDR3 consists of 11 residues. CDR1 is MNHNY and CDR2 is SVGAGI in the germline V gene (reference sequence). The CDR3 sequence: CASSYGTEAFF. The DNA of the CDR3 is TGTGCCAGCAGTTACGGGACTGAAGCTTTCTTT.

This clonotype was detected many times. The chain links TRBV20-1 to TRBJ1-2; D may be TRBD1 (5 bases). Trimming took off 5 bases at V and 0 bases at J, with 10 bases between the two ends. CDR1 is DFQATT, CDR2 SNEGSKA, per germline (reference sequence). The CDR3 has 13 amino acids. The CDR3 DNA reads TGCAGTGCTCCGGGACGGACTAACTATGGCTACACCTTC. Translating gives CSAPGRTNYGYTF.

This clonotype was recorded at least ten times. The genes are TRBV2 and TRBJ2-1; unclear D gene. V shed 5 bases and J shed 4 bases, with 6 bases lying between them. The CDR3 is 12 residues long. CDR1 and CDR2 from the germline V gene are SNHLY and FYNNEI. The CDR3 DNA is TGTGCCAGCAGTCGAACGTACAATGAGCAGTTCTTC. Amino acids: CASSRTYNEQFF. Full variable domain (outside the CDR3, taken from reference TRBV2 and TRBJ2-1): EPEVTQTPSHQVTQMGQEVILRCVPISNHLYFYWYRQILGQKVEFLVSFYNNEISEKSEIFDDQFSVERPDGSNFTLKIRSTKLEDSAMYFCASSRTYNEQFFGPGTRLTVL.

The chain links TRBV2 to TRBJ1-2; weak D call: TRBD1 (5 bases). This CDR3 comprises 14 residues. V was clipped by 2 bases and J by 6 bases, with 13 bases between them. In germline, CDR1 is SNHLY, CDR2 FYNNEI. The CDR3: CASSEQVLGDGYTF. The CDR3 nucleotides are TGTGCCAGCAGTGAACAGGTGCTGGGGGATGGCTACACCTTC.

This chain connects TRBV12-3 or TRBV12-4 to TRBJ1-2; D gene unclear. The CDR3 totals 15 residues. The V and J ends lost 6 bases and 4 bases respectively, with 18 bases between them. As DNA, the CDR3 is TGTGCCAGCAGCAAAGCGGCAGCAACTTTCTATGGCTACACCTTC. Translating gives CASSKAAATFYGYTF.

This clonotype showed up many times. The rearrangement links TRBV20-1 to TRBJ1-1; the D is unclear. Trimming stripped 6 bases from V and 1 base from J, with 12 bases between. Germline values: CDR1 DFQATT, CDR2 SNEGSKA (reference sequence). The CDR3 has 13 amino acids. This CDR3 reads CSARWQQNTEAFF. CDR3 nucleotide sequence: TGCAGTGCCCGATGGCAGCAGAACACTGAAGCTTTCTTT.

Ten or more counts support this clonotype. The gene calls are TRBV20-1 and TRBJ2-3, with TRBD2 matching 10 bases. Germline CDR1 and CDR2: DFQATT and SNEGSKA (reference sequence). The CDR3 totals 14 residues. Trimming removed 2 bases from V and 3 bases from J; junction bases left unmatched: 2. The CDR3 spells CSARIAGGTDTQYF. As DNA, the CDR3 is TGCAGTGCTAGAATAGCGGGAGGAACAGATACGCAGTATTTT.

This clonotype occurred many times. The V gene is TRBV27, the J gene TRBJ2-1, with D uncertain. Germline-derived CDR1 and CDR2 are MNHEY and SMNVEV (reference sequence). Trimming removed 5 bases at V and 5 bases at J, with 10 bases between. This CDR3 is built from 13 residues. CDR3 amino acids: CASSASLNNEQFF. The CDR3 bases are TGTGCCAGCAGTGCGTCCTTAAACAATGAGCAGTTCTTC.

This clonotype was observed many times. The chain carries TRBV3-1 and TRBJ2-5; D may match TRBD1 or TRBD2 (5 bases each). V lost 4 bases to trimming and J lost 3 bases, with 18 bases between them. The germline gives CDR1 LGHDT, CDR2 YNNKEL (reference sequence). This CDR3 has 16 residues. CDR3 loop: CASSLGELLREETQYF. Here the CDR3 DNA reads TGTGCCAGCAGCCTAGGGGAGCTCCTGAGGGAAGAGACCCAGTACTTC.

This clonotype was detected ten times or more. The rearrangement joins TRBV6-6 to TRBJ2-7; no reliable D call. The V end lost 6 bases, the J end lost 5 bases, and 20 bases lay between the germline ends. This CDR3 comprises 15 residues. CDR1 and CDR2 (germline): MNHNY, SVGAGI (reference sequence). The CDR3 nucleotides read TGTGCCAGCAGCACCACCGGCCTGGGGTATGACGAGCAGTACTTC. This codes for CASSTTGLGYDEQYF.

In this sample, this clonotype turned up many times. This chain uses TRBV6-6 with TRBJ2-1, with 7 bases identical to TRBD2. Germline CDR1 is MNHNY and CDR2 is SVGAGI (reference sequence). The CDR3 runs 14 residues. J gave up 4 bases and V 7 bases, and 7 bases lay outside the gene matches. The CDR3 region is CASTTGGNYNEQFF. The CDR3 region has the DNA TGTGCCAGCACTACGGGAGGTAATTACAATGAGCAGTTCTTC.

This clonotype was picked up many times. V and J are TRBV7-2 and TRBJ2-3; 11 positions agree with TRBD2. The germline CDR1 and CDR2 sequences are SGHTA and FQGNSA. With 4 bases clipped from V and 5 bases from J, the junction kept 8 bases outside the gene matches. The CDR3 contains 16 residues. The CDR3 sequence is CASSSPSLAGGDTQYF. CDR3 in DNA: TGTGCCAGCAGCTCCCCGTCGCTAGCGGGAGGAGATACGCAGTATTTT.

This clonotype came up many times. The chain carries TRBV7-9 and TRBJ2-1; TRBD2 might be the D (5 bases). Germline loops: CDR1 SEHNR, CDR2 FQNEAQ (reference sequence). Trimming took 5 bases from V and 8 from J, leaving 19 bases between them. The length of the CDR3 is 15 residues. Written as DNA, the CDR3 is TGTGCCAGCAGCCCGAAGGACCGACTACTCGATGAGCAGTTCTTC. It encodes CASSPKDRLLDEQFF.